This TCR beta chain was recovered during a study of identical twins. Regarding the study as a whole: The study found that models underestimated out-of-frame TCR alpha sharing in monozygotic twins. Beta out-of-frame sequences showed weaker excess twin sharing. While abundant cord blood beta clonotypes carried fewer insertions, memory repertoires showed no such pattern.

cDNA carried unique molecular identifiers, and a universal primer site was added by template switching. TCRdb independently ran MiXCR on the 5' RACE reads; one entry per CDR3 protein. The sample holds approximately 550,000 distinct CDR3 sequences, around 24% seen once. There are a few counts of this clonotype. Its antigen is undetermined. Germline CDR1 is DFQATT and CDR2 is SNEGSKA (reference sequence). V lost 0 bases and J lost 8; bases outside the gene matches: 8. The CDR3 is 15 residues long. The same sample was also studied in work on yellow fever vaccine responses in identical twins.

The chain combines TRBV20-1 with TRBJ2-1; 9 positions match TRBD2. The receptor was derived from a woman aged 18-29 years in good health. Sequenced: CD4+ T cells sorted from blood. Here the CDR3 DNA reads TGCAGTGCTAGAGATGGGACTAGCAGGATGGATGAGCAGTTCTTC. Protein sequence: CSARDGTSRMDEQFF.